This T cell receptor (beta chain) was identified in a study of OX40 agonist ivuxolimab in advanced cancers. Study-level results: Normalized T-cell clonal expansion was also low in a subset of nonresponders. Doses of 0.1 to 3.0 mg/kg were accompanied by clonal expansion of CD4+ and CD8+ blood T cells by week 6. In general, CD8+ T cells held more expanded clones than CD4+ did, on average.

Autoimmune disease history or systemic immunosuppression was exclusionary. This clone came up a few times. As yet, its antigen is unknown. The method was immunoSEQ multiplex PCR; TCRdb's version includes in-frame clones alone and lacks a portion of them. The sample holds some 48,000 clones, more than 85% seen once. Trimming cost V 2 bases and J 11 bases, with 12 bases left between them. The CDR3 totals 12 residues. Germline V lookup: CDR1 SEHNR, CDR2 FQNEAQ (reference sequence). The sequenced sample was CD4+ or CD8+ T cells sorted from blood, obtained in a trial of the OX40 agonist ivuxolimab. The clonotype originates from an adult with an advanced solid tumor such as melanoma, head and neck, liver or kidney cancer. The chain is built from TRBV7-9 and TRBJ1-1, with a possible D match to TRBD1 (5 bases). In DNA form, the CDR3 reads TGTGCCAGCAGCTTACAAGGGGCAGCGGCTTTCTTT. Its protein product is CASSLQGAAAFF.